The entry below gives a single T cell receptor beta chain sequence along with its context. The antigen this receptor binds is unknown. Within one base of it there is no much larger clone, and no base qualities were kept. CDR1 SQVTM and CDR2 ANQGSEA were looked up in the germline V gene. Germline trimming: 6 bases from V, 5 bases from J; junction bases outside gene matches: 8. The CDR3 sequence holds 13 residues, the cysteine and phenylalanine included. Kept here is only the CDR3 DNA, which spans 39 bases and is read in frame from base 1. The TCR beta CDR3 regions were amplified from RNA transcripts. A first-round RT-PCR of the TCR CDR3 used the HTBI primer set with the Qiagen OneStep RT-PCR kit. A second multiplex PCR round built the libraries, followed by size selection and purification. The libraries were sequenced on an Illumina HiSeq2000 using paired-end 100 bp reads. The authors processed their data as follows. SOAPnuke was used to process the raw data, removing reads that contained adapters or uncalled bases, had a mean Phred below 15, or lacked an exact match to the constant primer or identifier. COPE v1.2.5 was used to merge the high-quality paired reads, and each unique nucleotide sequence was defined as a clonotype. MiTCR v1.1 was used to align the clonotypes against IMGT TRBV, TRBD and TRBJ reference segments. Analysis was restricted to V-J combinations with a frequency above 0.0001, which covered approximately 99% of repertoires. A TCS score was defined as the ratio of F50 (clonal expansion) to E x V (chaos), with BLOSUM62-based TCRdist applied between CDR3 peptides within each V-J. Welch's t-statistics and random forest reduced just over 500 V-J features to some 14, which were used in a naive Bayes classifier (R e1071). The public reads were reprocessed in TCRdb via fastp at Q25 and MiXCR, keeping in-frame beta chains. Each CDR3 protein appears once, grouped with its most common genes and DNA. These V and J calls derive from TCRdb rather than the authors' analysis. This sample gives a few hundred thousand distinct CDR3 sequences in total; 15% to 20% of them show up just once. The ten top clones hold about 29% of the sample.

This sample stems from a study of T cells in Graves' hyperthyroidism and ophthalmopathy (dated by TCRdb to 2018 to 2020). With regard to the full study: Peripheral blood samples were taken at the time of initial diagnosis, prior to any treatment. The roughly 91 discovery patients were randomly split 7:3 into training and test sets. In about 6 Graves' hyperthyroidism patients, the study also compared T-cell repertoires from thyroid tissue with T-cell repertoires from blood. Prospective prediction of ophthalmopathy was tested in an independent validation cohort consisting of some 18 hyperthyroidism patients and more than 15 patients who later progressed to ophthalmopathy. TCR Vbeta CDR3 sequencing of 135 peripheral blood samples (under 45 ophthalmopathy, about 75 hyperthyroidism and approximately 17 progressor patients) is reported in the paper. To identify TCR V-J signatures that set the groups apart, the researchers used a discovery cohort of 95 to 100 patients, made up of 43 with Graves' ophthalmopathy and about 60 with stable Graves' hyperthyroidism. After sampling, hyperthyroidism patients received methimazole starting at 30 mg daily, and ophthalmopathy patients received high-dose intravenous methylprednisolone.

In the ophthalmopathy patients, disease was moderately to severely active, with a Clinical Activity Score of 3 or more, a NOSPECS grade of 4 or more, and a duration of less than 3 months. Any patient with an uncontrolled infection, another autoimmune disease, pregnancy or lactation was excluded. Clinical symptoms, serum thyroxine and TRAb, thyroid ultrasound, and orbital computed tomography formed the basis for the diagnoses. PBMCs were separated from roughly 10 ml of fresh peripheral blood using Ficoll-Paque density gradient centrifugation. Total RNA was extracted using Trizol reagent, and RNA quality was assessed on an Agilent 2100 Bioanalyzer. Study-level results and caveats: Most expanded thyroid clonotypes (frequency above 0.001) were also found in blood, which suggests that blood repertoires may mirror thyroid immune responses. No statistical method was used to fix the sample size in advance, and group allocation was not hidden from the investigators. In validation, the model predicted progression to ophthalmopathy a median of approximately 6.6 months before onset, with about 71% sensitivity and almost 75% specificity. A 13 V-J signature model separated ophthalmopathy from stable hyperthyroidism, with about 88% sensitivity and 81.08% specificity in cross-validation and 80%/75% in testing.

This receptor was identified in a woman under 40 with Graves' ophthalmopathy. Rearrangement joined TRBV29-1 to TRBJ1-2, with 8 central nucleotides matching TRBD1. Sequencing used blood. The nucleotide sequence is given as TGCAGCGTGTCCGGGACAGGTCAATATGGCTACACCTTC. Translated, this is CSVSGTGQYGYTF.